A single sample gave rise to the 30 T cell receptor beta chains below, sequenced in a study of blood T cell repertoires in COVID-19. The table came from immunoSEQ multiplex PCR; TCRdb's copy has only in-frame clones and leaves some out. The sample yields about 230,000 clones, around 83% seen once. Input material: peripheral blood. The receptor source for this set is a man between 35 and 55 years old who had recovered from COVID-19.

This chain uses TRBV18 with TRBJ2-5; TRBD1 matches at 7 bases. CDR1 KGHSH and CDR2 LQKENI come from the germline V gene. This CDR3 has 14 amino acids. Germline trimming cut 1 base from V and 5 bases from J; bases unmatched to any gene: 4. The CDR3 bases are TGTGCCAGCTCACCACGACAGGGCAGGGAGACCCAGTACTTC. It is translated as CASSPRQGRETQYF.

The chain joins TRBV6-5 to TRBJ2-7; the match to TRBD1 covers 7 bases. The germline gives CDR1 MNHEY, CDR2 SVGAGI. J gave up 3 bases and V 5 bases, and 4 bases lay outside the gene matches. This CDR3 comprises 13 residues. In DNA form, the CDR3 reads TGTGCCAGCAGTCCCGGGACAGACTACGAGCAGTACTTC. Translation: CASSPGTDYEQYF.

This clone appeared a few times. The V call is TRBV6-2 or TRBV6-3, the J call TRBJ1-2, with TRBD1 matching over 8 bases. Trimming at V came to 5 bases and at J to 8 bases, leaving 7 bases not matched to a gene. Germline V gene data show CDR1 as MNHEY and CDR2 as SVGEGT. There are 13 residues in the CDR3. The CDR3 here is CASSRTGRRGYTF. In DNA form, the CDR3 reads TGTGCCAGCAGTCGGACAGGGCGGCGCGGCTACACCTTC.

This chain joins TRBV6-1 and TRBJ2-7, with a tentative D call TRBD2 (6 bases). Deletions cut 2 bases from V and 2 bases from J, with 13 bases between. The CDR3 is 15 amino acids. Germline V gene lookup returns CDR1 MNHNS and CDR2 SASEGT. The CDR3 loop reads CASSEPGLAPYEQYF. CDR3 nucleotides: TGTGCCAGCAGTGAACCGGGACTGGCGCCCTACGAGCAGTACTTC.

This chain links TRBV29-1 with TRBJ2-2, with 9 positions matching TRBD1. This CDR3 has 17 amino acids. V was clipped by 4 bases and J by 2 bases; unmatched bases: 11. Germline V gene lookup returns CDR1 SQVTM and CDR2 ANQGSEA. Here the CDR3 reads CSVGAQMTGGNTGELFF. The CDR3 DNA follows: TGCAGCGTTGGGGCCCAAATGACAGGGGGAAACACCGGGGAGCTGTTTTTT.

The rearrangement uses TRBV19 and TRBJ1-5; D is possibly TRBD1 (6 bases). The CDR3 runs 15 residues. The germline V gene encodes CDR1 LNHDA and CDR2 SQIVND (reference sequence). V was trimmed by 3 bases and J by 1 base, leaving 10 bases between them. The CDR3 is CASSIEGESNQPQHF. DNA for the CDR3: TGTGCCAGTAGTATCGAGGGGGAAAGCAATCAGCCCCAGCATTTT.

V and J are TRBV5-1 and TRBJ1-1; 7 positions match TRBD1. The germline V gene encodes CDR1 SGHRS and CDR2 YFSETQ. Trimming removed 2 bases from V and 8 bases from J; junction bases left unmatched: 6. This CDR3 comprises 13 residues. The CDR3 sequence: CASSFSGTEEAFF. For the CDR3, the DNA is TGCGCCAGCAGCTTTTCCGGGACAGAGGAAGCTTTCTTT.

In its sample, this clone was seen once. This chain connects TRBV5-1 to TRBJ2-5, with 10 bases aligning to TRBD2. The CDR3 runs 15 residues. CDR1 is SGHRS, CDR2 YFSETQ, per germline. Unmatched junction bases numbered 4, after V lost 3 bases and J lost 2 bases. The CDR3 DNA sequence: TGCGCCAGCAGCTCCGGACTAGCGGTACAAGAGACCCAGTACTTC. This codes for CASSSGLAVQETQYF.

This clone has more than one count but fewer than ten. In DNA form, the CDR3 reads TGTGCCTGGCCCGCAGGGACCGGGGAGCTGTTTTTT. Translating it yields CAWPAGTGELFF. The chain uses TRBV30 and TRBJ2-2; D possibly corresponds to TRBD1 (5 bases). Trimming cost V 5 bases and J 5 bases, with 9 bases left between them. Germline CDR1 and CDR2: GTSNPN and SVGIG (reference sequence). The CDR3 consists of 12 residues.

This clone was seen a handful of times. V gene TRBV7-8 combines with J gene TRBJ2-5; 7 bases match TRBD2. Germline loops: CDR1 SGHVS, CDR2 FQNEAQ. The CDR3 has 14 amino acids. With V trimmed by 1 base and J by 3 bases, 2 bases remained unmatched. The CDR3 DNA is TGTGCCAGCAGCTTAGACGGACTAGAAGAGACCCAGTACTTC. Protein product: CASSLDGLEETQYF. Using reference TRBV7-8 and TRBJ2-5 for the parts outside the CDR3, the full variable domain is GAGVSQSPRYKVAKRGQDVALRCDPISGHVSLFWYQQALGQGPEFLTYFQNEAQLDKSGLPSDRFFAERPEGSVSTLKIQRTQQEDSAVYLCASSLDGLEETQYFGPGTRLLVL.

For this clone: Other DNA sequences of this sample code for an identical CDR3. This chain uses TRBV19 with TRBJ1-6, with D unclear. The CDR3 has 12 amino acids. Germline V gene data show CDR1 as LNHDA and CDR2 as SQIVND (reference sequence). Trimming took off 6 bases at V and 8 bases at J, with 8 bases between the two ends. The CDR3 spells CASSLTDSPLHF. DNA for the CDR3: TGTGCCAGTAGCCTAACGGATTCACCCCTCCACTTT. The full variable domain, its missing parts supplied by reference TRBV19 and TRBJ1-6, is DGGITQSPKYLFRKEGQNVTLSCEQNLNHDAMYWYRQDPGQGLRLIYYSQIVNDFQKGDIAEGYSVSREKKESFPLTVTSAQKNPTAFYLCASSLTDSPLHFGNGTRLTVT.

This clone was seen a handful of times. The V call is TRBV25-1, the J call TRBJ2-2; TRBD1 matches 8 bases. Germline V CDR1 and CDR2: MGHDK, SYGVNS. V shed 7 bases, J shed 5 bases, and the junction held 18 bases outside the gene matches. This CDR3 has 18 amino acids. DNA of the CDR3: TGTGCCAGCATATCCCGGACAGGGCGAAGGGGTGAGACCGGGGAGCTGTTTTTT. Protein sequence: CASISRTGRRGETGELFF. The variable domain in full, with the rest retrieved from reference TRBV25-1 and TRBJ2-2, is EADIYQTPRYLVIGTGKKITLECSQTMGHDKMYWYQQDPGMELHLIHYSYGVNSTEKGDLSSESTVSRIRTEHFPLTLESARPSHTSQYLCASISRTGRRGETGELFFGEGSRLTVL.

V is TRBV19 and J is TRBJ2-3; D might be TRBD1 (6 bases). The germline gives CDR1 LNHDA, CDR2 SQIVND (reference sequence). Trimming stripped 5 bases from V and 5 bases from J, with 14 bases between. The CDR3 runs 14 residues. CDR3 residues: CASSPAGVGDTQYF. CDR3 nucleotides: TGTGCCAGTAGTCCCGCAGGGGTGGGAGATACGCAGTATTTT.

The chain employs TRBV9 and TRBJ1-1; D is perhaps TRBD1 (5 bases). Trimming stripped 0 bases from V and 10 bases from J, with 16 bases between. The CDR3 has 14 amino acids. Germline values: CDR1 SGDLS, CDR2 YYNGEE. CDR3 in amino acids: CASSVGGGAAVAFF. The CDR3 DNA follows: TGTGCCAGCAGCGTAGGTGGCGGGGCAGCGGTAGCTTTCTTT.

The CDR3 is CASNLGGSNTGELFF. DNA of the CDR3: TGTGCCAGCAACCTCGGGGGGTCGAACACCGGGGAGCTGTTTTTT. The rearrangement uses TRBV6-1 and TRBJ2-2; 7 bases match TRBD2. The CDR3 loop spans 15 amino acids. CDR1 is MNHNS and CDR2 is SASEGT in the germline V gene. The V segment lost 7 bases and the J segment 0 bases; nucleotides outside the gene matches: 5.

This chain links TRBV5-5 with TRBJ2-6; TRBD1 matches at 8 bases. CDR3 length: 17 residues. The J segment lost 2 bases and the V segment lost 6 bases, leaving 10 bases of the junction unmatched. Germline CDR1 reads SGHKS; CDR2 reads YYEKEE (reference sequence). DNA of the CDR3: TGTGCCAGCACCCGACAGGGGAGGTCCGCTGGGGCCAACGTCCTGACTTTC. Residues: CASTRQGRSAGANVLTF.

Details on this clone: Germline is not matched at one junction end, which may reflect a read error. The rearrangement links TRBV11-3 to TRBJ2-5; 11 nucleotides agree with TRBD2. Germline V gene sequence: CDR1 SGHNT, CDR2 YENEEA. This CDR3 is built from 14 residues. The CDR3 DNA reads as TGTGCCAGCAGTTTAGCGGGAGGGCGGGAGACCCAGTACTTC. Translation: CASSLAGGRETQYF.

Of note for this clone: The junction departs from the called germline gene at one end, perhaps through a read error. V is TRBV7-7 and J is TRBJ2-5, with 12 bases identical to TRBD2. The CDR3 covers 16 residues. The germline gives CDR1 SSHAT, CDR2 FNYEAQ (reference sequence). CDR3 protein: CASSLGLAGFQETQYF. Here the CDR3 DNA reads TGTGCTAGCAGCTTAGGACTAGCGGGGTTCCAAGAGACCCAGTACTTC.

The genes are TRBV10-3 and TRBJ2-2, with TRBD1 matching 9 bases. CDR1 and CDR2 from the germline V gene are ENHRY and SYGVKD. V shed 5 bases and J 7 bases; nucleotides not matched to a gene: 11. The CDR3 length is 16 residues. CDR3 DNA: TGTGCCATCAGTAGCGGGACAGGGAAGGGTCTCGGGGAGCTGTTTTTT. This translates into CAISSGTGKGLGELFF.

This rearrangement joins TRBV7-9 to TRBJ1-5; D unresolved. Trimming removed 5 bases at V and 0 bases at J, with 8 bases between. CDR3 length: 14 residues. The germline V gene has CDR1 SEHNR and CDR2 FQNEAQ (reference sequence). The CDR3 region is CASSPLDSNQPQHF. The CDR3 nucleotides read TGTGCCAGCAGCCCACTCGATAGCAATCAGCCCCAGCATTTT.

V is TRBV7-2 and J is TRBJ1-3, with 7 bases that match TRBD1. V trimming: 5 bases; J trimming: 0 bases; junction bases outside the gene matches: 7. The CDR3 covers 16 residues. Germline values: CDR1 SGHTA, CDR2 FQGNSA. CDR3 DNA: TGTGCCAGCAGCCTCATCACAGGGGCCTCTGGAAACACCATATATTTT. Its protein is CASSLITGASGNTIYF. Combining the CDR3 with reference TRBV7-2 and TRBJ1-3 gives the whole variable domain GAGVSQSPSNKVTEKGKDVELRCDPISGHTALYWYRQSLGQGLEFLIYFQGNSAPDKSGLPSDRFSAERTGGSVSTLTIQRTQQEDSAVYLCASSLITGASGNTIYFGEGSWLTVV.

V is TRBV19 and J is TRBJ2-1; D is possibly TRBD2 (5 bases). The length of the CDR3 is 13 residues. V was cut by 6 bases and J by 5 bases, with 11 bases left in between. Germline CDR1 is LNHDA and CDR2 is SQIVND (reference sequence). The CDR3 bases are TGTGCCAGTAGGATCCGGGGAGACAATGAGCAGTTCTTC. Residues: CASRIRGDNEQFF.

This chain connects TRBV4-3 to TRBJ2-3; D might be TRBD2 (6 bases). Germline V lookup: CDR1 LGHNA, CDR2 YSLEER. The ends were cut back, 0 bases at V and 7 bases at J, with 14 bases in the middle. The CDR3 sequence is 15 residues long. CDR3 nucleotide sequence: TGCGCCAGCAGCCAAGACCGGGCGGAGGGGAATACGCAGTATTTT. Its translation is CASSQDRAEGNTQYF.

This chain connects TRBV19 to TRBJ1-2, with a tentative D call TRBD1 (6 bases). This CDR3 has 13 amino acids. Germline assignment: CDR1 LNHDA and CDR2 SQIVND (reference sequence). Trimming removed 7 bases at V and 2 bases at J, with 11 bases between. This chain's CDR3 is CASTQGKNYGYTF. CDR3 nucleotide sequence: TGTGCCAGTACGCAGGGGAAAAACTATGGCTACACCTTC.

This chain links TRBV4-3 with TRBJ2-1, with TRBD2 matching over 10 bases. Germline CDR1 LGHNA, CDR2 YSLEER. CDR3 length equals 16 residues. V was clipped by 0 bases and J by 9 bases; unmatched bases: 8. The CDR3 loop is CASSQDGAGGPGEQFF. The DNA for the CDR3 is TGCGCCAGCAGCCAAGATGGAGCGGGAGGGCCGGGTGAGCAGTTCTTC.

The chain carries TRBV5-1 and TRBJ2-7; TRBD2 aligns across 11 bases. The CDR3 has 17 amino acids. Germline V lookup: CDR1 SGHRS, CDR2 YFSETQ. Trimming removed 0 bases from V and 0 bases from J; junction bases left unmatched: 5. CDR3 loop: CASSLDATSGTSYEQYF. CDR3 coding DNA: TGCGCCAGCAGCTTGGATGCGACTAGCGGGACCTCCTACGAGCAGTACTTC. Filled out from reference TRBV5-1 and TRBJ2-7, the complete variable domain reads KAGVTQTPRYLIKTRGQQVTLSCSPISGHRSVSWYQQTPGQGLQFLFEYFSETQRNKGNFPGRFSGRQFSNSRSEMNVSTLELGDSALYLCASSLDATSGTSYEQYFGPGTRLTVT.

This sequence joins TRBV12-5 and TRBJ2-7, with D tentatively TRBD1 (6 bases). Looked up from germline, CDR1 is LGHNT and CDR2 is FRNRAP. V was shortened by 7 bases and J by 3 bases, with 13 bases between the two germline ends. The CDR3 length is 13 residues. The CDR3 region is CASAFDRNYEQYF. The CDR3, as DNA: TGTGCTAGTGCCTTCGACAGGAACTACGAGCAGTACTTC.

V usage is TRBV13 and J usage is TRBJ1-4, with D hard to call. The V gene's germline CDR1 is PRHDT and CDR2 FYEKMQ (reference sequence). The CDR3 has 13 residues. Deletions cut 4 bases from V and 4 bases from J, with 7 bases between. CDR3: CASSSELNEKLFF. CDR3 nucleotide sequence: TGTGCCAGCAGCTCTGAGCTTAATGAAAAACTGTTTTTT.

This clone has a single count. This may stem from a read error, because a much larger clone lies one nucleotide away. The V call is TRBV6-2 or TRBV6-3, the J call TRBJ1-1, with 7 bases aligning to TRBD1. Trimming cost V 6 bases and J 0 bases; bases outside gene matches: 7. The CDR3 extends over 15 amino acids. CDR1 is MNHEY, CDR2 SVGEGT, per germline. DNA for the CDR3: TGTGCCAGCAGCGAAGCCGGGACAGTGAACACTGAAGCTTTCTTT. Residues: CASSEAGTVNTEAFF.

V usage is TRBV3-1 (or the pseudogene TRBV3-2) and J usage is TRBJ2-7, with unresolved D. From germline, CDR1 is LGHDT and CDR2 YNNKEL (reference sequence). V was trimmed by 2 bases and J by 3 bases, leaving 8 bases between them. CDR3 size: 13 residues. The CDR3 coding sequence is TGTGCCAGCAGCCAATATACTCGCTACGAGCAGTACTTC. Translation: CASSQYTRYEQYF.